This T cell receptor (beta chain) was observed in a study of cytomegalovirus exposure and HLA in healthy donors. Broader study findings: V- and J-gene trimming in TCR beta was tied to a missense DCLRE1C variant by an analysis performed later. For most TCR sequences rarity was the rule, although some public TCRs occurred in many donors.

The PCR used 60 Vbeta and 13 Jbeta primers. TCRdb's table, derived via immunoSEQ multiplex PCR, lists solely in-frame clones and lacks some. The sample includes around 85,000 clones, 80% of them seen just once. V was shortened by 5 bases and J by 1 base, with 16 bases between the two germline ends. The CDR3 sequence is 16 residues long. Germline CDR1 and CDR2: SGDLS and YYNGEE. As concerns this clone: No antigen is known for it.

Sample: PBMCs. The source of this sequence is a man aged 50 to 59 in good health and CMV-seropositive. The gene calls are TRBV9 and TRBJ2-1, with a weak D call TRBD1 (6 bases). CDR3 protein: CASSYRQVESYNEQFF. CDR3 DNA: TGTGCCAGCAGTTACCGACAGGTAGAATCCTACAATGAGCAGTTCTTC.